This entry features one T cell receptor (beta chain) sequence. The antigen remains unidentified. The PCR ran on 60 Vbeta and 13 Jbeta primers. Only in-frame clones appear in the TCRdb table, and some are missing; sequencing was by immunoSEQ multiplex PCR. The sample has approximately 130,000 clones; approximately 89% are singletons. This record belongs to a study of cytomegalovirus exposure and HLA in healthy donors. The study's findings and limits: The authors considered a cluster of highly shared sequence variants likely to be a sequencing artifact.

The CDR3 spans 15 residues. J gave up 8 bases and V 0 bases, and 6 bases lay outside the gene matches. The germline gives CDR1 SGHDT, CDR2 YYEEEE. V and J are TRBV5-6 and TRBJ1-4; 8 bases are a match to TRBD1. This TCR was sampled from a woman aged 25 to 39 in good health and CMV-seropositive. The sample comprised PBMCs. The CDR3 spells CASSLGAGGAEKLFF. The CDR3 coding sequence is TGTGCCAGCAGCTTGGGAGCAGGGGGCGCGGAAAAACTGTTTTTT.